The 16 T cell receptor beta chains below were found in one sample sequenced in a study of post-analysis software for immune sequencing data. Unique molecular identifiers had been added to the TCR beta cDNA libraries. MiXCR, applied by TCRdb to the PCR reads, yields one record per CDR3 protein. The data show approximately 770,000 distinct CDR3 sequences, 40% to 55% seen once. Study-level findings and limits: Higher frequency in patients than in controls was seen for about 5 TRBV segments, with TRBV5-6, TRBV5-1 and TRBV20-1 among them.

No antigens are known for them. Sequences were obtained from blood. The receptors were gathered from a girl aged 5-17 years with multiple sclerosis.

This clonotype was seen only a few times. CDR3 loop: CASSSGPTGELFF. DNA of the CDR3: TGTGCCAGCAGTTCCGGACCCACCGGGGAGCTGTTTTTT. V gene TRBV12-3 or TRBV12-4 combines with J gene TRBJ2-2, with unresolved D. Trimming cost V 4 bases and J 4 bases, with 7 bases left between them. The CDR3 runs to 13 residues.

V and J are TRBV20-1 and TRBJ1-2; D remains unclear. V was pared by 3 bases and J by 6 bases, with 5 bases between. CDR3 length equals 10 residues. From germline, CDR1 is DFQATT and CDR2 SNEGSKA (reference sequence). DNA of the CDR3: TGCAGTGCTAGTGGAGATGGCTACACCTTC. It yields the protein CSASGDGYTF.

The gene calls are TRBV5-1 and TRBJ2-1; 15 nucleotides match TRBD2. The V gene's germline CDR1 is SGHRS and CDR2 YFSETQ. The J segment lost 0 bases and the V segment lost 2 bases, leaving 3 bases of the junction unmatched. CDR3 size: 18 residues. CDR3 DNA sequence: TGCGCCAGCAGCTTCGGACTAGCGGGAGGGCCCTCCTACAATGAGCAGTTCTTC. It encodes CASSFGLAGGPSYNEQFF.

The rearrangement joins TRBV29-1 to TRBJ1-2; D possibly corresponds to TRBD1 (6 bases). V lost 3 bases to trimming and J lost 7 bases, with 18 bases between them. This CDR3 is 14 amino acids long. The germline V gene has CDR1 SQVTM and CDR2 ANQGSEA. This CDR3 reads CSVEPHGQPPGYTF. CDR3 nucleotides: TGCAGCGTTGAGCCGCATGGACAGCCACCTGGCTACACCTTC.

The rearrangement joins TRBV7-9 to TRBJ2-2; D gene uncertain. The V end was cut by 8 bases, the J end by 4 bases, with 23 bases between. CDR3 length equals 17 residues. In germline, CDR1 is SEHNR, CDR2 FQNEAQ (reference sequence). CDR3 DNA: TGTGCCAGCCGCCCTCCTGGCTTTCGATCCCTCACCGGGGAGCTGTTTTTT. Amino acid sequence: CASRPPGFRSLTGELFF.

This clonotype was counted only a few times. For the CDR3, the DNA is TGCAGCGTTGACGATCGGGGGCGGCAGTACTTC. It translates to CSVDDRGRQYF. V gene TRBV29-1 combines with J gene TRBJ2-7; TRBD1 or TRBD2 may be the D gene (6 bases each). The ends were cut back, 3 bases at V and 9 bases at J, with 12 bases in the middle. CDR1 and CDR2 (germline): SQVTM, ANQGSEA. CDR3 size: 11 residues.

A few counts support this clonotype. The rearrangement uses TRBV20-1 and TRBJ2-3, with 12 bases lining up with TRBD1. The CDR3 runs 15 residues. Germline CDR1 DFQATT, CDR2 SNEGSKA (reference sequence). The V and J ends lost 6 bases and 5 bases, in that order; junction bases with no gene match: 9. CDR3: CSAVRDRGREDTQYF. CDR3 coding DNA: TGCAGTGCCGTTCGGGACAGGGGGCGCGAAGATACGCAGTATTTT.

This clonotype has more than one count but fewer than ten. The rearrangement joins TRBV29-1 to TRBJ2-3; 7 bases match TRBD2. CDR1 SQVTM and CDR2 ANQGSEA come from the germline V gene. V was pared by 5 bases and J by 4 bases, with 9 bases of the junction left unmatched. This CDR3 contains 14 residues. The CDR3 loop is CSVTISGAPDTQYF. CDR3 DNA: TGCAGCGTTACGATCAGCGGGGCCCCAGATACGCAGTATTTT.

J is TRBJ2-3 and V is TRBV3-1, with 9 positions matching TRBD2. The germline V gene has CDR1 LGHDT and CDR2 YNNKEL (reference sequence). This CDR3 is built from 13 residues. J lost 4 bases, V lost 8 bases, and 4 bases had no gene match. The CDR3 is CASASGKSDTQYF. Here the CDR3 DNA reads TGTGCCAGCGCTAGCGGGAAGTCAGATACGCAGTATTTT.

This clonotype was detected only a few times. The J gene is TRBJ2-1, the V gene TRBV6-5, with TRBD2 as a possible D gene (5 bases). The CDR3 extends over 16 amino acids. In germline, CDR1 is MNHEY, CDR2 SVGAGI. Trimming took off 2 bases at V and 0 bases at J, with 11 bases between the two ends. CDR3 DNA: TGTGCCAGCAGTTACGCAATCGGAGGCTCCTACAATGAGCAGTTCTTC. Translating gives CASSYAIGGSYNEQFF.

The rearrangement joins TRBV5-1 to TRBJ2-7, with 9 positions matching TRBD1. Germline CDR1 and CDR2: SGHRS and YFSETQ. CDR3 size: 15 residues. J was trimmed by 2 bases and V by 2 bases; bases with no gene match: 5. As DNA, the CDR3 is TGCGCCAGCAGCTTATTGACAGGGGGGACCTACGAGCAGTACTTC. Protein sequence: CASSLLTGGTYEQYF.

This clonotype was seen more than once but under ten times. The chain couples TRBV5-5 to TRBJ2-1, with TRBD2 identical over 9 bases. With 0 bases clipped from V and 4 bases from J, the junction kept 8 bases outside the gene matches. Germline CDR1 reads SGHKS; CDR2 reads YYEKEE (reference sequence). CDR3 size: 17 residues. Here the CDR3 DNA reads TGTGCCAGCAGCTTGGCCGTGGGACTAGCATCATACAATGAGCAGTTCTTC. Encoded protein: CASSLAVGLASYNEQFF.

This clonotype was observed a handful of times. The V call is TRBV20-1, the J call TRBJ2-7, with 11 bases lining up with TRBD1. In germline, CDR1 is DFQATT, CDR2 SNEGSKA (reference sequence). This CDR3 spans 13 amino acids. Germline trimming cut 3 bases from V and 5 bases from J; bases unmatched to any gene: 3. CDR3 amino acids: CSASGTGGHEQYF. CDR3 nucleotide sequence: TGCAGTGCTAGCGGGACAGGGGGTCACGAGCAGTACTTC.

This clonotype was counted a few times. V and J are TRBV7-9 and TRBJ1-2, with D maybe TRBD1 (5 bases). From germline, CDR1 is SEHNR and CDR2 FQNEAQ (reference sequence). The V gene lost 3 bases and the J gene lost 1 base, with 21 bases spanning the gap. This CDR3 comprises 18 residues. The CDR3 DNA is TGTGCCAGCAGCTTCCAACGAAGGGGAGATACCATTAACTATGGCTACACCTTC. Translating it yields CASSFQRRGDTINYGYTF.

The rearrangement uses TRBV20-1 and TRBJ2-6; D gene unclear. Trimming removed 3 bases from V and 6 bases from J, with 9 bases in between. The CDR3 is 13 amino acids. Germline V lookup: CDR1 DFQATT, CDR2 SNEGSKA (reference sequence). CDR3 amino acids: CSASSDLANVLTF. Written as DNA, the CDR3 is TGCAGTGCTAGCAGCGATCTGGCCAACGTCCTGACTTTC.

As DNA, the CDR3 is TGCAGTGCCTGGGTAGCAGACTACAATGAGCAGTTCTTC. Translated, it gives CSAWVADYNEQFF. V is TRBV20-1 and J is TRBJ2-1; D is uncertain. CDR3 size: 13 residues. Germline-derived CDR1 and CDR2 are DFQATT and SNEGSKA (reference sequence). V gave up 6 bases and J gave up 3 bases, with 12 bases separating them.